Listed below are T cell receptor beta chains from one sample, sequenced in a study of Tregs in tolerant kidney transplant recipients. The method was immunoSEQ multiplex PCR; TCRdb's version includes in-frame clones alone and lacks a portion of them. The sample holds 100,000 to 150,000 clones; about 90% are singletons and the top ten take more than 0.45%. Sequencing was carried out using CD4+ T cells from blood. These receptors all come from a human donor in good health. The CDR3 runs from the conserved cysteine through the conserved F or W. A D gene is named only where the DNA matches it firmly. Clone size appears in some rows only: once, few, many, or a class for an expanded clone.

d_gene	v_gene	abundance	j_gene	len	CDR3aa	CDR3nt
NA	TRBV5-8	NA	TRBJ2-1	17	CASSLNAAYISYNEQFF	TGTGCCAGCAGCTTGAATGCAGCCTATATCTCCTACAATGAGCAGTTCTTC
NA	TRBV21-1	NA	TRBJ2-3	11	CASSKKDTQYF	TGTGCCAGCAGCAAAAAGGATACGCAGTATTTT
NA	TRBV4-2	NA	TRBJ2-3	16	CASSQDFSGSTDTQYF	TGTGCCAGCAGCCAAGATTTTAGCGGAAGCACAGATACGCAGTATTTT
TRBD1	TRBV19	NA	TRBJ2-5	16	CASSPGQGEIGETQYF	TGTGCCAGTAGCCCGGGACAGGGGGAAATCGGGGAGACCCAGTACTTC
NA	TRBV18	NA	TRBJ2-6	17	CASSPTTDLRGANVLTF	TGTGCCAGCTCCCCTACCACTGACCTGCGTGGGGCCAACGTCCTGACTTTC
NA	TRBV11-3	NA	TRBJ2-6	20	CASSLESTGTAYSGANVLTF	TGTGCCAGCAGCTTAGAGAGTACCGGGACTGCCTACTCTGGGGCCAACGTCCTGACTTTC
NA	TRBV4-1	NA	TRBJ1-5	14	CASSPRGELQPQHF	TGCGCCAGCAGCCCGAGGGGGGAGTTACAGCCCCAGCATTTT
NA	TRBV7-9	NA	TRBJ2-1	16	CASSPEPWSSYNEQFF	TGTGCCAGCAGCCCAGAGCCCTGGAGCTCCTACAATGAGCAGTTCTTC
NA	TRBV19	NA	TRBJ2-7	16	CASSHVRDVIKGEQYF	TGTGCCAGTAGTCACGTCCGGGACGTAATTAAAGGCGAGCAGTACTTC
NA	TRBV11-2	NA	TRBJ2-7	14	CASSYASWGYEQYF	TGTGCCAGCAGCTACGCCTCTTGGGGGTACGAGCAGTACTTC
NA	TRBV15	NA	TRBJ1-2	14	CATSRDSGPYGYTF	TGTGCCACCAGCAGAGATTCAGGGCCCTATGGCTACACCTTC
NA	TRBV5-4	NA	TRBJ1-4	14	CASSLVGGDEKLFF	TGTGCCAGCAGCTTGGTCGGGGGTGATGAAAAACTGTTTTTT
NA	TRBV5-4	NA	TRBJ2-3	16	CASSAEQGGSTDTQYF	TGTGCCAGCAGCGCCGAACAGGGCGGGAGCACAGATACGCAGTATTTT
TRBD2	TRBV5-1	NA	TRBJ2-5	16	CASSLALAGSQETQYF	TGCGCCAGCAGCTTAGCCTTAGCGGGGTCACAAGAGACCCAGTACTTC
NA	TRBV7-6	NA	TRBJ2-7	17	CASSLGGRASVVYEQYF	TGTGCCAGCAGCTTAGGTGGTAGGGCTAGCGTGGTCTACGAGCAGTACTTC
NA	TRBV25-1	NA	TRBJ2-3	11	CASSDPGPQYF	TGTGCCAGCAGTGATCCAGGGCCGCAGTATTTT
NA	TRBV5-1	NA	TRBJ2-6	15	CASTRSVSGANVLTF	TGCGCCAGCACCCGTTCAGTCTCTGGGGCCAACGTCCTGACTTTC
NA	TRBV5-6	NA	TRBJ1-3	14	CASSSGSSGNTIYF	TGTGCCAGCAGCTCCGGGTCCTCTGGAAACACCATATATTTT
TRBD2	TRBV13	NA	TRBJ2-3	16	CASSDSGRASTDTQYF	TGTGCCAGCAGCGATAGCGGGAGGGCCTCCACAGATACGCAGTATTTT
TRBD2	TRBV7-2	NA	TRBJ2-7	13	CASSLGLADEQYF	TGTGCCAGCAGCTTGGGACTAGCGGACGAGCAGTACTTC
TRBD1	TRBV7-6	NA	TRBJ2-7	17	CASSLGASTGDSYEQYF	TGTGCCAGCAGCTTAGGCGCGTCGACAGGGGACTCCTACGAGCAGTACTTC
TRBD2	TRBV18	NA	TRBJ2-7	16	CASSPNPGLAGGEQYF	TGTGCCAGCTCACCAAACCCGGGACTAGCGGGAGGCGAGCAGTACTTC
NA	TRBV19	NA	TRBJ2-2	17	CATYPMRGFANTGELFF	TGTGCCACCTACCCGATGAGGGGCTTCGCGAACACCGGGGAGCTGTTTTTT
NA	TRBV27	NA	TRBJ2-2	13	CASSLVGPGELFF	TGTGCCAGCAGTTTAGTAGGGCCCGGGGAGCTGTTTTTT
TRBD2	TRBV11-2	once	TRBJ2-2	16	CASSLPLAGYTGELFF	TGTGCCAGCAGCTTACCACTAGCGGGGTACACCGGGGAGCTGTTTTTT
TRBD1	TRBV4-2	NA	TRBJ1-4	15	CASSQTGAVIEKLFF	TGTGCCAGCAGCCAAACAGGGGCGGTGATTGAAAAACTGTTTTTT
NA	TRBV4-2	NA	TRBJ1-5	15	CASSQDLRDGQPQHF	TGTGCCAGCAGCCAAGATCTAAGGGACGGCCAGCCCCAGCATTTT
NA	TRBV6-5	once	TRBJ2-7	14	CASSPRQYSYEQYF	TGTGCCAGCAGCCCAAGACAGTACTCCTACGAGCAGTACTTC
TRBD1	TRBV28	NA	TRBJ1-4	14	CASKQGGTNEKLFF	TGTGCCAGCAAACAGGGGGGAACTAATGAAAAACTGTTTTTT
NA	TRBV30	NA	TRBJ2-2	11	CAWSWPGELFF	TGTGCCTGGAGTTGGCCCGGGGAGCTGTTTTTT
TRBD1	TRBV7-6	NA	TRBJ2-7	15	CASSTRTGQGYEQYF	TGTGCCAGCAGCACCCGGACAGGGCAAGGCTACGAGCAGTACTTC
NA	TRBV6-5	NA	TRBJ1-5	15	CASSLRRQANQPQHF	TGTGCCAGCAGCCTTCGACGACAGGCCAATCAGCCCCAGCATTTT
TRBD1	TRBV11-2	once	TRBJ2-3	17	CASSLLLGQGAGDTQYF	TGTGCCAGCAGCTTACTACTGGGACAGGGGGCAGGAGATACGCAGTATTTT
TRBD2	TRBV9	NA	TRBJ2-3	17	CASSALTSGGTTDTQYF	TGTGCCAGCAGCGCCTTAACTAGCGGGGGGACCACAGATACGCAGTATTTT
NA	TRBV9	few	TRBJ1-3	14	CASSVDPSGNTIYF	TGTGCCAGCAGCGTAGACCCCAGTGGAAACACCATATATTTT
NA	TRBV7-9	NA	TRBJ1-1	14	CASTPGDLNTEAFF	TGTGCCAGCACCCCCGGGGACCTGAACACTGAAGCTTTCTTT
NA	TRBV7-2	NA	TRBJ2-4	16	CASSSNLLGTKNIQYF	TGTGCCAGCAGCTCCAACTTGCTCGGGACCAAAAACATTCAGTACTTC
NA	TRBV10-1	NA	TRBJ1-6	15	CASRGAAVHNSPLHF	TGCGCCAGCAGAGGGGCTGCCGTCCATAATTCACCCCTCCACTTT
TRBD1	TRBV5-6	NA	TRBJ1-2	14	CASSRGTDIYGYTF	TGTGCCAGCAGCCGAGGGACAGACATTTATGGCTACACCTTC
TRBD1	TRBV19	NA	TRBJ1-5	14	CASNPGQGNQPQHF	TGTGCCAGTAATCCGGGACAGGGAAATCAGCCCCAGCATTTT
NA	TRBV18	NA	TRBJ2-1	14	CASAVQSSYNEQFF	TGTGCCAGCGCCGTACAAAGCTCCTACAATGAGCAGTTCTTC
NA	TRBV7-3	NA	TRBJ2-2	15	CASSLRAKNTGELFF	TGTGCCAGCAGCTTACGGGCAAAGAACACCGGGGAGCTGTTTTTT
NA	TRBV5-5	NA	TRBJ1-1	17	CASSLISGAGLDTEAFF	TGTGCCAGCAGCCTCATATCGGGTGCAGGGTTGGACACTGAAGCTTTCTTT
TRBD2	TRBV5-1	NA	TRBJ2-7	15	CASGLSPGLAGEQYF	TGCGCCAGCGGACTAAGTCCGGGACTAGCGGGCGAGCAGTACTTC
TRBD1	TRBV6-6	NA	TRBJ1-6	13	CASSQPGQAPLHF	TGTGCCAGCAGTCAACCGGGACAGGCACCCCTCCACTTT
NA	TRBV14	NA	TRBJ1-4	15	CASSRGDTSNEKLFF	TGTGCCAGCAGCCGGGGGGACACCTCTAATGAAAAACTGTTTTTT
NA	TRBV5-1	NA	TRBJ2-1	17	CASSHPVDTGSYNEQFF	TGCGCCAGCAGCCATCCCGTCGACACAGGCTCCTACAATGAGCAGTTCTTC
NA	TRBV5-1	few	TRBJ1-1	14	CASSLEQGDTEAFF	TGCGCCAGCAGCTTGGAGCAGGGAGACACTGAAGCTTTCTTT
NA	TRBV6-6	NA	TRBJ2-1	14	CASSSPGDYNEQFF	TGTGCCAGCAGTTCCCCAGGGGACTACAATGAGCAGTTCTTC
NA	TRBV6-5	NA	TRBJ1-3	15	CASSILGREANTIYF	TGTGCCAGCAGTATCCTTGGCAGGGAGGCCAACACCATATATTTT
NA	TRBV5-6	NA	TRBJ2-1	16	CASSFSARSSYNEQFF	TGTGCCAGCAGCTTTTCGGCCCGGAGCTCCTACAATGAGCAGTTCTTC
NA	TRBV7-9	NA	TRBJ1-1	12	CASSLRRAEAFF	TGTGCCAGCAGCTTACGGAGGGCTGAAGCTTTCTTT
TRBD1	TRBV7-9	NA	TRBJ2-5	13	CASRNQGEETQYF	TGTGCCAGCAGAAATCAGGGGGAGGAGACCCAGTACTTC